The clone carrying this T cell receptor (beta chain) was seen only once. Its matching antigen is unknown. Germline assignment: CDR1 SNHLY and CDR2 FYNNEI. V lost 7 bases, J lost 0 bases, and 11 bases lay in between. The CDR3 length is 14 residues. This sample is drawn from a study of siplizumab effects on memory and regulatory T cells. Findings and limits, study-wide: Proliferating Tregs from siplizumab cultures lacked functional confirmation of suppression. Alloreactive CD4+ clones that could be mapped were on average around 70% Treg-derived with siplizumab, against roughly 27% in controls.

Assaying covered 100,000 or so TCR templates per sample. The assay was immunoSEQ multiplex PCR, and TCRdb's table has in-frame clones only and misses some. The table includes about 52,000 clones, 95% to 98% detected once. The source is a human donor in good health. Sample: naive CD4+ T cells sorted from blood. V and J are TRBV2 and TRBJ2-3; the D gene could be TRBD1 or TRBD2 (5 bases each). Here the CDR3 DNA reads TGTGCCAGCAATCGGGACCTCAGCACAGATACGCAGTATTTT. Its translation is CASNRDLSTDTQYF.